This T cell receptor (beta chain) was observed in a study of neurological immune-mediated disorders. General study findings and limits: Any association between clinical or MRI features and the multiple sclerosis repertoire cluster was absent.

This clonotype appeared many times. Its antigen is not identified. The CDR3 sequence is 16 residues long. CDR1 and CDR2 (germline): DFQATT, SNEGSKA (reference sequence). V shed 0 bases and J shed 0 bases, with 12 bases lying between them. Unsorted libraries were generated from 2 million PBMCs held at -80 degrees C. The cDNA was synthesized by means of template-switch 5'RACE, which was carried out with 10-nucleotide random UMIs. MiXCR, applied by TCRdb to the 5' RACE reads, yields one record per CDR3 protein. The sample records tens of thousands of distinct CDR3 sequences, 3% to 3.5% being singletons. The chain uses TRBV20-1 and TRBJ1-3; no firm D call. The receptor comes from a man aged 35-49 years with multiple sclerosis. Sequencing was performed on PBMCs. The CDR3 DNA reads as TGCAGTGCTAGAGATGGGCGTTTGATCTCTGGAAACACCATATATTTT. Translating gives CSARDGRLISGNTIYF.